Shown below are 9 T cell receptor beta chains from a single sample sequenced in a study of neoadjuvant anti-PD-1 for oral cavity cancer. Assay: immunoSEQ multiplex PCR; the TCRdb copy retains only in-frame clones and omits some. Of roughly 13,000 clones detected, 70% to 85% appear once; the ten largest clones hold about 2%. Documented time point: after neoadjuvant nivolumab, at surgical resection. Material: PBMCs, obtained after nivolumab (anti-PD-1) treatment. The receptors come from a person between 40 and 79 years old with oral cavity squamous cell carcinoma.

The chain employs TRBV7-7 and TRBJ2-2; D assignment may be TRBD1 or TRBD2 (5 bases each). Trimming left V 5 bases short and J 6 bases short, with 13 bases between. The CDR3 spans 14 residues. CDR1 is SSHAT, CDR2 FNYEAQ, per germline (reference sequence). The CDR3: CASSRDLIAGELFF. CDR3 in DNA: TGTGCCAGCAGCCGGGACCTTATTGCCGGGGAGCTGTTTTTT.

The CDR3 loop reads CASSSLTTGPGQFF. In nucleotides, the CDR3 is TGTGCCAGCAGTTCCTTGACCACAGGGCCGGGGCAGTTCTTC. V gene TRBV27 combines with J gene TRBJ2-1; D is perhaps TRBD1 (6 bases). CDR1 and CDR2 (germline): MNHEY, SMNVEV (reference sequence). This CDR3 spans 14 amino acids. V was clipped by 4 bases and J by 12 bases, with 19 bases between them.

This rearrangement joins TRBV7-9 to TRBJ1-2; 7 bases fit TRBD1. J gave up 8 bases and V 4 bases, and 13 bases lay outside the gene matches. The CDR3 consists of 15 residues. Germline V gene data show CDR1 as SEHNR and CDR2 as FQNEAQ (reference sequence). In DNA, the CDR3 is TGTGCCAGCAGCTCACCCCAGGGACAGCCTCCCGGCTACACCTTC. Translation gives CASSSPQGQPPGYTF.

The chain carries TRBV7-4 and TRBJ2-1; TRBD2 matches 10 bases. Germline V gene lookup returns CDR1 SGHVT and CDR2 SQSDAQ. V was clipped by 5 bases and J by 4 bases; unmatched bases: 8. This CDR3 has 16 amino acids. DNA for the CDR3: TGTGCCAGCAGCCCAAACGGGACTAGCGATTACAATGAGCAGTTCTTC. This sequence encodes CASSPNGTSDYNEQFF.

This chain uses TRBV13 with TRBJ2-1; 7 bases line up with TRBD2. The trim removed 1 base at V and 4 bases at J, leaving 10 bases unmatched. The CDR3 totals 17 residues. The germline CDR1 and CDR2 sequences are PRHDT and FYEKMQ (reference sequence). The CDR3 coding sequence is TGTGCCAGCAGCTTAGTGGGTTCCGGGAGGTCTTACAATGAGCAGTTCTTC. Protein product: CASSLVGSGRSYNEQFF.

The chain combines TRBV7-3 with TRBJ1-1; D possibly corresponds to TRBD1 (5 bases). Germline-derived CDR1 and CDR2 are SGHTA and FQGTGA. V dropped 1 base and J dropped 3 bases, with 12 bases sitting between them. CDR3 length: 15 residues. Here the CDR3 reads CASSLMARGDTEAFF. In nucleotides, the CDR3 is TGTGCCAGCAGCTTAATGGCCAGAGGGGACACTGAAGCTTTCTTT.

The chain has TRBV28 and TRBJ1-1, with 7 bases lining up with TRBD1. From germline, CDR1 is MDHEN and CDR2 SYDVKM. Unmatched junction bases numbered 10, after V lost 6 bases and J lost 0 bases. This CDR3 region has 16 residues. CDR3: CASRTDRDSLNTEAFF. CDR3 nucleotide sequence: TGTGCCAGCAGAACAGACAGGGATTCTTTGAACACTGAAGCTTTCTTT.

The J gene is TRBJ2-2, the V gene TRBV11-3, with a tentative D call TRBD2 (6 bases). V lost 3 bases and J lost 1, with 9 bases in between. Germline CDR1 reads SGHNT; CDR2 reads YENEEA. CDR3 size: 15 residues. DNA of the CDR3: TGTGCCAGCAGCTTTGGGGGAGGGAACACCGGGGAGCTGTTTTTT. Protein product: CASSFGGGNTGELFF.

Only one count was recorded for this clone. The chain has TRBV7-2 and TRBJ2-1; no definite D call. The germline gives CDR1 SGHTA, CDR2 FQGNSA. The CDR3 extends over 13 amino acids. Trimming stripped 3 bases from V and 8 bases from J, with 11 bases between. The CDR3 spells CASSFKGSDEQFF. As DNA, the CDR3 is TGTGCCAGCAGCTTTAAGGGAAGTGATGAGCAGTTCTTC.